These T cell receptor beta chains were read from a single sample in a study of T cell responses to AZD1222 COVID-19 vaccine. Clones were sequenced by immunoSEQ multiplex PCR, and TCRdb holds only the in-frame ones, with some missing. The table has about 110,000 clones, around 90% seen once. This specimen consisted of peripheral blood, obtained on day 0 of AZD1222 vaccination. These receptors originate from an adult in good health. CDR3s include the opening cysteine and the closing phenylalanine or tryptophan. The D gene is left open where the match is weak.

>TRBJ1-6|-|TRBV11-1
CASRTTETARYSPLHF
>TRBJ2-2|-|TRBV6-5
CASSLSGNTGELFF
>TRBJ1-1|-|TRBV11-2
CASSKPGHTEAFF
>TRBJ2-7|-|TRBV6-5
CASSSGWRGNEQYF
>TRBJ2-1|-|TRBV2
CASSEGYNEQFF
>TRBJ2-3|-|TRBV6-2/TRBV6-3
CASSQRGSTDTQYF
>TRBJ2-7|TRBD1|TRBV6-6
CASSSAPPGQGYEQYF
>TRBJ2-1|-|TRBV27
CASSLSWQGSSYNEQFF
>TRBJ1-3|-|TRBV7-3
CASSLTGGPNSGNTIYF
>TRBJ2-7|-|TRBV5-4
CASSLFNEQYF
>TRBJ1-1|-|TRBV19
CASSLASSRDTEAFF
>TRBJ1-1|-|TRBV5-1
CASSLAGRGMNTEAFF
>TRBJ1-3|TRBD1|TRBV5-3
CARSERQGATGNTIYF
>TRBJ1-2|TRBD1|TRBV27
CASRDRGRGGYTF
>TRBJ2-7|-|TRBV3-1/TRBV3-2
CASSQVVDEQYF
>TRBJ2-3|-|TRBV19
CASSISRSQPDTQYF
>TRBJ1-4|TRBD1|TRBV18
CASSPSQGATNEKLFF
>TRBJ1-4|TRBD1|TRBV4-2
CASSQAAGQGNEKLFF
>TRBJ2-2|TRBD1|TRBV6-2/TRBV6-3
CASSLDRQGSGGELFF
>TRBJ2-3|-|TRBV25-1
CASTESTFTDTQYF
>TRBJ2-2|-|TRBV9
CASSPAPNTGELFF
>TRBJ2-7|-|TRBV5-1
CASSFRARTYEQYF
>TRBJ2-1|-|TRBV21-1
CASSNKIAGSDEQFF
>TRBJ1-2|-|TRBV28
CASSLRGIGGYTF
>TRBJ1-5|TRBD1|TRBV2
CASSASSDRGGQPQHF
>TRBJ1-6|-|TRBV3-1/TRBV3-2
CASSQDLTGRGNSPLHF
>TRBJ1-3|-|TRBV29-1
CSVEDQGAGGNTIYF
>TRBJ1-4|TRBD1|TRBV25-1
CASNGQGATNEKLFF
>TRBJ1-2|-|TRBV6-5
CASTLGSWYGYTF
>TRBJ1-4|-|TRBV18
CASSQSAEQSIKLFF
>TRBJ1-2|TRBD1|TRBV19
CASSADRGSYLGGYTF
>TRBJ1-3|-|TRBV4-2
CASSPLVQSSGNTIYF
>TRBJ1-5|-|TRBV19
CASSIEGAQPQHF
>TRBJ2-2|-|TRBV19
CASSIFEGIAGELFF
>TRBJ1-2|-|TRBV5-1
CASSSGPANYGYTF
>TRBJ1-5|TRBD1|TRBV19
CASSIGTGGSVWGNQPQHF
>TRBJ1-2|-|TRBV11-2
CASSSSSTEGYTF
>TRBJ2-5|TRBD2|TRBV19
CASSTRRTAALGGETQYF
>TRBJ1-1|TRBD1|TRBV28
CASSTQGAAEAFF
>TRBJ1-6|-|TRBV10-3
CAISAGAASPLHF
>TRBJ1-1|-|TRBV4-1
CASSQGRVTNTEAFF
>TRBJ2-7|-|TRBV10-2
CASSEQDWYEQYF
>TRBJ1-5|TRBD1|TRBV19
CASTNRDSERNQPQHF
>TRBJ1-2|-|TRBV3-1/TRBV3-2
CASSHQGLNYGYTF
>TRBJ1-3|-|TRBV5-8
CASSLEAGSRHTIYF
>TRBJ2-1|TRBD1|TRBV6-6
CASSYHTGDEQFF
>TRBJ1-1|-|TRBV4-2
CASSHTSLGGSGNSEAFF
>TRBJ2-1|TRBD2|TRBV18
CASSPPSGGYKPYNEQFF
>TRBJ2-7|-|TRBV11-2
CASSLGEPRYEQYF
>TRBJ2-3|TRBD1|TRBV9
CASSVETGVFTDTQYF
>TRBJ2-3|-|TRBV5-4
CASSLGRDTQYF
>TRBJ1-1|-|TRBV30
CAWSVRENTEAFF
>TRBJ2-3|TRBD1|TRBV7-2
CASGGNRGRTDTQYF
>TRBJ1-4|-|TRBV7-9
CASSPGQRPNEKLFF
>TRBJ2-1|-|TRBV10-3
CAISGGEWNEQFF
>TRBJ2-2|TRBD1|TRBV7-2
CASSSRQGAGELFF
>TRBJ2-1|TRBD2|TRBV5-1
CASSLGLAGGSEQFF